A single sample is the source of the 13 T cell receptor beta chains below, sequenced in a study of T cell responses to AZD1222 COVID-19 vaccine. Profiled with immunoSEQ multiplex PCR; TCRdb holds only in-frame clones, not every one. Of 95,000 to 150,000 clones listed, roughly 91% were seen once; the top ten hold 4.4%. The specimen was peripheral blood, collected on day 0 of AZD1222 vaccination. The receptors originated from an adult in good health.

The J gene is TRBJ2-5, the V gene TRBV6-2 or TRBV6-3; 9 positions agree with TRBD1. The junction had 5 bases not matched to a gene; V was cut back by 5 bases and J by 1 base. The CDR3 has 15 residues. Germline lookup yields CDR1 MNHEY and CDR2 SVGEGT. The CDR3 DNA reads TGTGCCAGCAGTGTTGGGACAGGGTTCCAAGAGACCCAGTACTTC. Its translation: CASSVGTGFQETQYF.

J is TRBJ2-7 and V is TRBV28; 11 bases are shared with TRBD2. The junction had 7 bases not matched to a gene; V was cut back by 3 bases and J by 6 bases. CDR1 is MDHEN, CDR2 SYDVKM, per germline. The CDR3 contains 15 residues. CDR3 amino acids: CASSFSGGARGEQYF. The CDR3 DNA reads TGTGCCAGCAGTTTTAGCGGGGGGGCAAGGGGCGAGCAGTACTTC.

This clone occurred once. The chain carries TRBV5-6 and TRBJ1-6; the D gene is possibly TRBD1 (6 bases). The germline V gene has CDR1 SGHDT and CDR2 YYEEEE. CDR3 length: 16 residues. V lost 0 bases to trimming and J lost 6 bases, with 13 bases between them. The CDR3 protein is CASSLGLSRGNSPLHF. The CDR3 DNA reads TGTGCCAGCAGCTTGGGCCTTTCCAGGGGTAATTCACCCCTCCACTTT.

The chain has TRBV2 and TRBJ2-7; unclear D gene. The CDR3 spans 12 residues. Germline V gene sequence: CDR1 SNHLY, CDR2 FYNNEI. Trimming removed 7 bases at V and 7 bases at J, with 14 bases between. The DNA of the CDR3 is TGTGCCAGCAAGAACACGATGGGGGAGCAGTACTTC. Translating gives CASKNTMGEQYF.

The CDR3 DNA follows: TGTGCCAGCAGCTTGGGGGCTTTAGAGACCTACGAGCAGTACTTC. This translates into CASSLGALETYEQYF. The V and J genes are TRBV11-2 and TRBJ2-7, with a tentative D call TRBD1 (6 bases). Germline V lookup: CDR1 SGHAT, CDR2 FQNNGV. This CDR3 comprises 15 residues. V was shortened by 3 bases and J by 2 bases, with 14 bases between the two germline ends.

This clone occurred once. The CDR3 is CASSFQGDYGYTF. The CDR3, as DNA: TGTGCCAGCAGTTTCCAGGGGGACTATGGCTACACCTTC. The chain links TRBV27 to TRBJ1-2; TRBD1 matches 7 bases. The ends lost 3 bases at V and 3 bases at J; junction bases unmatched: 1. Per germline, CDR1 MNHEY and CDR2 SMNVEV (reference sequence). The CDR3 is 13 amino acids.

The chain carries TRBV6-5 and TRBJ2-7; the match to TRBD2 covers 11 bases. The length of the CDR3 is 14 residues. With 6 bases clipped from V and 7 bases from J, the junction kept 8 bases outside the gene matches. In germline, CDR1 is MNHEY, CDR2 SVGAGI. The CDR3 coding sequence is TGTGCCAGCAGCCTACTAGCGGGAGCGGGGGAGCAGTACTTC. This sequence encodes CASSLLAGAGEQYF.

This chain connects TRBV28 to TRBJ2-1; the D gene is possibly TRBD2 (5 bases). The CDR3 spans 14 residues. The V gene's germline CDR1 is MDHEN and CDR2 SYDVKM. V was trimmed by 3 bases and J by 10 bases, leaving 16 bases between them. The CDR3 here is CASSFRGGFREQFF. CDR3 nucleotides: TGTGCCAGCAGTTTCCGCGGCGGGTTCCGGGAGCAGTTCTTC.

V usage is TRBV5-4 and J usage is TRBJ1-6; 9 bases fit TRBD1. CDR1 and CDR2 (germline): SGHNT, YYREEE (reference sequence). This CDR3 contains 16 residues. The V segment lost 3 bases and the J segment 6 bases; nucleotides outside the gene matches: 7. Written as DNA, the CDR3 is TGTGCCAGCAGCTCCCGGGACAGGGCTTCTAATTCACCCCTCCACTTT. This encodes CASSSRDRASNSPLHF.

This chain joins TRBV15 and TRBJ1-2; 7 nucleotides agree with TRBD1. Germline V gene sequence: CDR1 LNHNV, CDR2 YYDKDF (reference sequence). The CDR3 covers 19 residues. Germline trimming cut 0 bases from V and 0 bases from J; bases unmatched to any gene: 13. CDR3: CATSREDREGQGANYGYTF. The CDR3, as DNA: TGTGCCACCAGCAGAGAAGACAGGGAAGGGCAAGGAGCTAACTATGGCTACACCTTC.

J is TRBJ2-3 and V is TRBV6-5; a weak D match, TRBD2 (6 bases). The germline V gene has CDR1 MNHEY and CDR2 SVGAGI. There are 13 residues in the CDR3. With 5 bases removed from V and 4 bases from J, the gap between germline ends came to 10 bases. CDR3 residues: CASSLPGADTQYF. The CDR3 DNA reads as TGTGCCAGCAGTCTACCGGGGGCAGATACGCAGTATTTT.

The V gene is TRBV7-2, the J gene TRBJ2-1; D is uncertain. The CDR3 runs to 12 residues. Germline CDR1 is SGHTA and CDR2 is FQGNSA. V gave up 5 bases and J gave up 0 bases, with 2 bases separating them. CDR3 coding DNA: TGTGCCAGCAGCGGCTCCTACAATGAGCAGTTCTTC. This codes for CASSGSYNEQFF.

The V and J genes are TRBV10-1 and TRBJ2-7; TRBD2 agrees at 14 bases. CDR3 length: 18 residues. Germline V gene sequence: CDR1 WNHNN, CDR2 SYGVQD (reference sequence). The V and J ends lost 5 bases and 7 bases, in that order; junction bases with no gene match: 16. The CDR3 DNA follows: TGCGCCAGCAGTCCTGGCATTGGACTAGCGGGAGGAATACGAGAGCAGTACTTC. It specifies CASSPGIGLAGGIREQYF.